Detailed here is one TCR beta chain. Selection for sequencing was limited to patients who had shown CD8+CD57+ cell expansion by flow cytometry. Diagnosis of severe acquired aplastic anemia applied to all patients. This sample is drawn from a study of CD8+CD57+ T cells in acquired aplastic anemia. The CDR3 loop spans 10 amino acids. V dropped 7 bases and J dropped 6 bases, with 6 bases sitting between them. Germline CDR1 SGDLS, CDR2 YYNGEE. The use of genomic DNA as template underpinned the TCR beta VDJ and CDR3 profiling. TCRdb reprocessed the reads with MiXCR, giving one entry per CDR3 protein. Among fewer than 85,000 distinct CDR3 sequences listed, just over 70% were seen once.

The origin of this receptor is a human donor with aplastic anemia. This chain uses TRBV9 with TRBJ2-3; D gene uncertain. What was sequenced was sorted CD4+, CD8+, or CD8+CD57+ T cells (not recorded which) from PBMCs. The CDR3 here is CASAGDTQYF. For the CDR3, the DNA is TGTGCCAGCGCTGGGGATACGCAGTATTTT.